These 3 T cell receptor beta chains share one sample of origin, sequenced in a study of T cell changes during pregnancy in multiple sclerosis. Method: immunoSEQ multiplex PCR; TCRdb's copy keeps in-frame clones and lacks some. This sample carries 20,000 to 25,000 clones, 86% of them seen once, and the ten largest clones take 6.5% to 9.5%. The specimen comprised CD8+ T cells from peripheral blood mononuclear cells, sampled in the first trimester of pregnancy. Source of these receptors: a female donor in good health, enrolled as a control in a pregnancy study.

The chain uses TRBV30 and TRBJ1-5, with D perhaps TRBD1 (6 bases). This CDR3 has 13 amino acids. The V end lost 0 bases, the J end lost 7 bases, and 10 bases lay between the germline ends. Germline CDR1 and CDR2: GTSNPN and SVGIG (reference sequence). For the CDR3, the DNA is TGTGCCTGGAGTGTACAGGGTAACCAGCCCCAGCATTTT. Translating it yields CAWSVQGNQPQHF.

The chain couples TRBV27 to TRBJ2-5; a possible D gene is TRBD2 (6 bases). There are 14 residues in the CDR3. With 0 bases removed from V and 10 bases from J, the gap between germline ends came to 15 bases. Germline V gives CDR1 MNHEY, CDR2 SMNVEV (reference sequence). The DNA for the CDR3 is TGTGCCAGCAGTTTATCGCCGGGCCCGGGAGACCAGTACTTC. Its translation: CASSLSPGPGDQYF.

The chain combines TRBV4-1 with TRBJ1-1; tentatively, D is TRBD1 (6 bases). V lost 1 base and J lost 2, with 11 bases in between. CDR1 MGHRA and CDR2 YSYEKL come from the germline V gene. This CDR3 spans 15 amino acids. The CDR3 DNA is TGCGCCAGCAGCCAAGGGTACAGGGAAAACACTGAAGCTTTCTTT. Its translation: CASSQGYRENTEAFF.